A selection of T cell receptor beta chains follows, all from one sample in a study of metastatic and nonmetastatic thyroid tumors. TCRdb recomputed clones from the PCR reads via MiXCR. Of 34,000 or so clones listed, roughly 36% are singletons. Sequencing was carried out using tumor tissue. Receptors were obtained from a female donor with papillary thyroid cancer or a benign thyroid nodule (not recorded which). Some clones in this sample may be carry-over from other donors' samples. CDR3s include the opening cysteine and the closing phenylalanine or tryptophan. A D gene is named only where the DNA matches it firmly. The size of a clone is reported for some rows only, either as once, few or many, or as a class for expanded clones.

V: TRBV6-1; size: few; D: -; J: TRBJ2-3; CDR3: CASSEASLLTDTQYF; DNA: TGTGCCAGCAGTGAAGCCTCCTTACTCACAGATACGCAGTATTTT
V: TRBV7-9; size: -; D: -; J: TRBJ1-1; CDR3: CASSSRQITNTEAFF; DNA: TGTGCCAGCAGCTCTAGACAGATTACGAACACTGAAGCTTTCTTT
V: TRBV5-1; size: -; D: -; J: TRBJ2-3; CDR3: CASSSYRDLTDTQYF; DNA: TGCGCCAGCAGCTCCTACAGGGATCTCACAGATACGCAGTATTTT
V: TRBV12-3/TRBV12-4; size: -; D: -; J: TRBJ2-4; CDR3: CASSPPLRFGGTKNIQYF; DNA: TGTGCCAGCAGTCCCCCGCTCAGGTTTGGGGGGACCAAAAACATTCAGTACTTC
V: TRBV20-1; size: -; D: -; J: TRBJ2-3; CDR3: CSTFSPWSTDTQYF; DNA: TGCAGTACTTTTTCCCCCTGGAGCACAGATACGCAGTATTTT
V: TRBV7-9; size: -; D: -; J: TRBJ1-2; CDR3: CASSLLGLGYGYTF; DNA: TGTGCCAGCAGCTTACTGGGGCTCGGCTATGGCTACACCTTC
V: TRBV12-3/TRBV12-4; size: few; D: -; J: TRBJ2-3; CDR3: CASSFGQRSTDTQYF; DNA: TGTGCCAGCAGTTTCGGACAGCGGAGCACAGATACGCAGTATTTT
V: TRBV20-1; size: -; D: -; J: TRBJ1-2; CDR3: CSAREEGRQDPYGYTF; DNA: TGCAGTGCTAGAGAAGAGGGCAGGCAGGACCCCTATGGCTACACCTTC
V: TRBV20-1; size: -; D: TRBD2; J: TRBJ2-1; CDR3: CSAEEMGLDYNEQFF; DNA: TGCAGTGCGGAAGAAATGGGACTAGACTACAATGAGCAGTTCTTC
V: TRBV9; size: once; D: -; J: TRBJ2-1; CDR3: CASSSSTRDEQFF; DNA: TGTGCCAGCAGCTCAAGCACGAGGGATGAGCAGTTCTTC